Listed below are T cell receptor beta chains from one sample, sequenced in a study of blood T cell repertoires in COVID-19. Sequencing was performed with immunoSEQ multiplex PCR; in TCRdb, only in-frame clones are kept and a portion is missing. The top ten hold 1.5% to 2.5% of the sample, which has around 150,000 clones, more than 85% seen once. The sample comprised peripheral blood. Receptor source: a woman aged 60-75 years with COVID-19, enrolled during active disease. Each CDR3 is given with its conserved first and last residue. D genes are given only for firm matches. Not all rows give a size; the values are once, few, many and, for expanded clones, a class.

>NA|NA|TRBJ2-5|TRBV5-1
CASSRTDSQETQYF
TGCGCCAGCAGCAGAACGGACAGCCAAGAGACCCAGTACTTC
>NA|NA|TRBJ1-2|TRBV6-2/TRBV6-3
CASSWGSAGGGYTF
TGTGCCAGCAGTTGGGGATCGGCTGGAGGTGGCTACACCTTC
>TRBD1|NA|TRBJ1-1|TRBV27
CASRRGQGRATEAFF
TGTGCCAGCAGGAGGGGGCAGGGAAGGGCCACTGAAGCTTTCTTT
>NA|NA|TRBJ1-2|TRBV7-2
CASSPGAGEAYGYTF
TGTGCCAGCAGCCCCGGGGCAGGGGAAGCCTATGGCTACACCTTC
>NA|NA|TRBJ1-2|TRBV6-1
CASSESSWRTSYGYTF
TGTGCCAGCAGTGAATCCTCTTGGAGAACCTCCTATGGCTACACCTTC
>NA|NA|TRBJ1-5|TRBV6-5
CASSHQESNQPQHF
TGTGCCAGCAGCCACCAAGAGTCAAATCAGCCCCAGCATTTT
>TRBD1|NA|TRBJ1-2|TRBV7-9
CASSPGQARGYTF
TGTGCCAGCAGCCCCGGACAGGCTCGGGGCTACACCTTC
>TRBD1|NA|TRBJ1-3|TRBV9
CASSPGQAANTIYF
TGTGCCAGCAGCCCGGGACAGGCCGCTAACACCATATATTTT
>NA|NA|TRBJ2-7|TRBV6-6
CASSYHRGNEQYF
TGTGCCAGCAGTTATCATAGGGGGAACGAGCAGTACTTC
>NA|few|TRBJ2-7|TRBV12-3/TRBV12-4
CASSNQVVGEQYF
TGTGCCAGCTCAAACCAGGTTGTTGGGGAGCAGTACTTC
>NA|NA|TRBJ1-1|TRBV4-3
CASSQPQGRPTEAFF
TGCGCCAGCAGCCAACCACAGGGAAGACCCACTGAAGCTTTCTTT
>NA|NA|TRBJ2-7|TRBV5-5
CASSLGQGHYEQYF
TGTGCCAGCAGCTTGGGTCAGGGCCACTACGAGCAGTACTTC
>TRBD1|once|TRBJ1-1|TRBV5-5
CASSYDNRGRSEAFF
TGTGCCAGCAGCTATGATAACAGGGGGCGCAGTGAAGCTTTCTTT